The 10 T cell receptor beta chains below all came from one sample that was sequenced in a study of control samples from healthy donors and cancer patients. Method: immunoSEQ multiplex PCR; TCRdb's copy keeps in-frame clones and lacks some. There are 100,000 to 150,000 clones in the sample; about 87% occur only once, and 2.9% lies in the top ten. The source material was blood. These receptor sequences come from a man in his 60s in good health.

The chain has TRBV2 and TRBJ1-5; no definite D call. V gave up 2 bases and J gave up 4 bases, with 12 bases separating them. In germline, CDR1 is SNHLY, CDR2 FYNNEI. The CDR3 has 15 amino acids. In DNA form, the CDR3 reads TGTGCCAGCAGTGAATCCGGGGTTACTAATCAGCCCCAGCATTTT. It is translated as CASSESGVTNQPQHF.

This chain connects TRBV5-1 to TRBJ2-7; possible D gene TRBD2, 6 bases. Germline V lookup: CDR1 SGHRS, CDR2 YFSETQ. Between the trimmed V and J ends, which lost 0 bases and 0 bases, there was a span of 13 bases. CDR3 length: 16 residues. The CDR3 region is CASSLGGTEGSYEQYF. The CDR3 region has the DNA TGCGCCAGCAGCTTGGGCGGGACCGAGGGCTCCTACGAGCAGTACTTC.

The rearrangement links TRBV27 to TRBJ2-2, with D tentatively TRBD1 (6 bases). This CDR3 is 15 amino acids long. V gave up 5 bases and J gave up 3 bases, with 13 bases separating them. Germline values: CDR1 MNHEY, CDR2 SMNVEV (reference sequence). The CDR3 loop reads CASSPGVVDTGELFF. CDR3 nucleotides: TGTGCCAGCAGTCCAGGGGTAGTTGACACCGGGGAGCTGTTTTTT.

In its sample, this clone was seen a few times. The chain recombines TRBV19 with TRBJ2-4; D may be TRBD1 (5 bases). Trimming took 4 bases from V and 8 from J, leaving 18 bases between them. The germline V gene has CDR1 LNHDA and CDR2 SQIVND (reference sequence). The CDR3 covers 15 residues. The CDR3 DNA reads TGTGCCAGTAGTAAGACAGATTCGACAGTATACATTCAGTACTTC. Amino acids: CASSKTDSTVYIQYF.

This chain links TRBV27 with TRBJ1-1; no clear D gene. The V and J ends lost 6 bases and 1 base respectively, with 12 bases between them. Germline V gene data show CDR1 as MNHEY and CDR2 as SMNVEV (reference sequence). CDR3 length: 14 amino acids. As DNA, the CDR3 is TGTGCCAGCAGCGACTTTGCTGGGAACACTGAAGCTTTCTTT. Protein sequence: CASSDFAGNTEAFF.

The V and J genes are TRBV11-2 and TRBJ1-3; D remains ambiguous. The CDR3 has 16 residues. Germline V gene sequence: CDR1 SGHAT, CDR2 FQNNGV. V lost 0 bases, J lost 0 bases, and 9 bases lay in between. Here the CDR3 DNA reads TGTGCCAGCAGCTTAGAGGTCAGAAACTCTGGAAACACCATATATTTT. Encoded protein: CASSLEVRNSGNTIYF.

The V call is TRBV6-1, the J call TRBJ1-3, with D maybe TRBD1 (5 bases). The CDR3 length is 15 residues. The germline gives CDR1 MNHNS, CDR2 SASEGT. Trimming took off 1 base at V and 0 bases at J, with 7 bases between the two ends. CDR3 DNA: TGTGCCAGCAGTGAAGGGGACCGCTCTGGAAACACCATATATTTT. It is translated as CASSEGDRSGNTIYF.

The CDR3 protein is CATSRDSYYEQYF. The CDR3 DNA reads TGTGCGACCTCACGGGACAGCTATTACGAGCAGTACTTC. The gene calls are TRBV2 and TRBJ2-7, with 7 bases identical to TRBD1. The CDR3 has 13 residues. Looked up from germline, CDR1 is SNHLY and CDR2 is FYNNEI.

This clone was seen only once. CDR3 DNA sequence: TGTGCCAGCAGTTACGAAGCAGGGGGCATAACACCCCTCCACTTT. It specifies CASSYEAGGITPLHF. The chain employs TRBV6-5 and TRBJ1-6; 8 bases fit TRBD1. The J segment lost 11 bases and the V segment lost 2 bases, leaving 8 bases of the junction unmatched. The CDR3 sequence is 15 residues long. The germline V gene encodes CDR1 MNHEY and CDR2 SVGAGI.

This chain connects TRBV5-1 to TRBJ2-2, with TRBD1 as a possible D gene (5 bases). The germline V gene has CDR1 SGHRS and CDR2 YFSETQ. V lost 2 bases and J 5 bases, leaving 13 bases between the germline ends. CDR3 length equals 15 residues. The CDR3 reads CASSFAGLDTGELFF. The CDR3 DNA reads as TGCGCCAGCAGCTTTGCAGGGCTAGATACCGGGGAGCTGTTTTTT.